The TCR beta chain described here comes from a study of blood T cell repertoires in COVID-19. Trimming took off 5 bases at V and 6 bases at J, with 16 bases between the two ends. The germline gives CDR1 MGHRA, CDR2 YSYEKL. The CDR3 has 14 amino acids. Sequencing used immunoSEQ multiplex PCR; TCRdb keeps in-frame clones, though not all of them. The table includes more than 300,000 clones, roughly 89% detected once. Sequenced material: peripheral blood. The source is a woman younger than 30 who had recovered from COVID-19. The rearrangement uses TRBV4-1 and TRBJ1-2; a weak D match, TRBD1 (5 bases). CDR3 sequence (DNA): TGCGCCAGCAGCTCAGCCCCAGGGAGGGATGGCTACACCTTC. This encodes CASSSAPGRDGYTF.